The sequence of this TCR beta chain was determined in a study of T cells in Graves' hyperthyroidism and ophthalmopathy. The overall study: Sampling of peripheral blood happened at initial diagnosis, prior to any treatment. Study results and limitations: Blood also held most thyroid clonotypes expanded beyond 0.001. Researchers report that a 13 V-J model separated ophthalmopathy from stable hyperthyroidism.

J gave up 4 bases and V 6 bases, and 6 bases lay outside the gene matches. Germline CDR1 reads SNHLY; CDR2 reads FYNNEI. This CDR3 region has 15 residues. This clonotype was counted a few times. Its target is not known. Researchers barred patients who had uncontrolled infection, other autoimmune disease, pregnancy or lactation. Researchers amplified the TCR beta CDR3 regions from RNA transcripts. TCR CDR3 regions were first amplified by RT-PCR with HTBI primers. TCRdb reprocessed the multiplex PCR reads via MiXCR and lists one record per CDR3 protein. The sample records about 520,000 distinct CDR3 sequences, around 22% being singletons.

The rearrangement joins TRBV2 to TRBJ1-5, with 10 bases aligning to TRBD1. The origin of this receptor is a woman in her twenties or thirties with Graves' ophthalmopathy. Sequencing was carried out using blood. Written as DNA, the CDR3 is TGTGCCAGCAGAGCGACAGGGGGCGCGAATCAGCCCCAGCATTTT. As protein: CASRATGGANQPQHF. Using reference TRBV2 and TRBJ1-5 for the parts outside the CDR3, the full variable domain is EPEVTQTPSHQVTQMGQEVILRCVPISNHLYFYWYRQILGQKVEFLVSFYNNEISEKSEIFDDQFSVERPDGSNFTLKIRSTKLEDSAMYFCASRATGGANQPQHFGDGTRLSIL.